This TCR beta chain was sequenced during a study of T cell clonality in common variable immunodeficiency (dated by TCRdb to between 2014 and 2017). The paper as a whole reports these results and caveats: Correlations between repertoire features and clinical complications were limited by patient heterogeneity within the CVID cohort. It was noted by the authors that sequencing of the repertoires of T cell subpopulations would be needed to clarify the cause of the increased clonality in CVID. Fewer deletions and N-nucleotide insertions were reportedly observed in CVID TCRbeta sequences, and highly modified clones with 13 or more V deletions were reportedly absent from CVID TCRbeta sequences. Compared with healthy controls, CVID subjects showed increased TCRbeta clonality (t-test p = 0.018), a feature most characteristic of about a third of subjects. Although equal DNA input was used, an average of approximately 82,000 unique sequences per sample was obtained for controls, compared with 30,000 to 35,000 for CVID samples. Fewer TCRbeta clones were shared among CVID subjects than among healthy controls (p < 0.0001).

Most CVID patients and most healthy controls were of Caucasian heritage. Heparinized peripheral whole blood samples of about 5 to 9 ml were obtained from each donor. Genomic DNA from adults with common variable immune deficiency (CVID) and from healthy adult controls was used for sequencing of TCRbeta CDR3 repertoires. There were about 22 healthy adult volunteers in the control group (12 female and 10 male), ranging in age from 23 to 66 years, with a mean age of around 36. To isolate peripheral blood mononuclear cells, diluted blood was subjected to density centrifugation over Hypaque 1077 or Ficoll-Paque. Genomic DNA was obtained from unsorted mononuclear cells using either Qiagen column purification or a centrifugation-based method. For sequencing input, CVID and control samples contributed equivalent amounts of genomic DNA. For every sample, a 60 bp segment covering the rearranged TCRbeta CDR3 region was amplified and then sequenced. The immunoSEQ assay, a bias-corrected multiplex PCR with high-throughput sequencing, was employed for TCRbeta amplification. The authors' analysis ran thus. Every unique nucleotide sequence counted as a clone and was annotated with V, D and J genes, copy number and frequency. Sequences were labeled productive if in frame, and non-productive if out of frame or containing stop codons. As previously described, clonality was computed from Shannon's entropy. The predicted amino acid sequences of productive clones were used to derive mean CDR3 Kyte-Doolittle hydropathy. Scaled V gene usage was hierarchically clustered using Manhattan distance and complete linkage with the R hclust function. Sharing of clones by CDR3 amino acid sequence was evaluated through resampling of 12 repertoires per group over 100 rounds. The repertoires were searched for approximately 70 published EBV-specific and approximately 250 published CMV-specific TCRbeta sequences. After a couple of CVID samples that produced fewer than 10,000 sequences were dropped from the analysis, some 42 CVID repertoires remained. TCRdb retrieved this table from immuneACCESS and kept in-frame rearrangements only. Not all clones are present; in checked studies, unresolved V genes account for under half, and no reason is known for the remainder. For V, J and clone size, that table is used; D and trimming come from the DNA. In this sample the table shows about 81,000 clones, and no singletons are among them. Approximately 0.8% of the sample lies in the top ten.

This clone has ten or more counts. Its antigen is currently not known. The read terminates 3 residues before the CDR3 end, so the remaining end is supplied by the germline J gene. There are 17 amino acids in the CDR3, from cysteine to phenylalanine inclusive. The DNA covers only part of the CDR3, 42 bases in frame from base 1. As encoded in the germline V gene (reference sequence), CDR1 is LNHDA while CDR2 is SQIVND. Trimming removed 0 bases from V and 2 bases from J, leaving 16 bases between the germline ends. The clonotype was recovered from a person aged 18 to 75 in good health. Sequencing input: peripheral blood mononuclear cells. The sequence joins TRBV19 to TRBJ2-5; a weak D assignment points to TRBD2 (7 bases agree). The part of the CDR3 DNA that was read is TGTGCCAGTAGTATAGAAGGGGGGGGATTATTTCAAGAGACC. This translates into CASSIEGGGLFQET. In full, the CDR3 is CASSIEGGGLFQETQYF.